These 27 T cell receptor beta chains share one sample of origin, sequenced in a study of blood T cell repertoires in COVID-19. Data came from immunoSEQ multiplex PCR; TCRdb stores just in-frame clones and leaves some out. This sample carries some 250,000 clones, 86% of them seen once, and the ten largest clones take roughly 15%. Material: PBMCs or T cells enriched from blood (not recorded which). The source is a man between 18 and 29 years old who had recovered from COVID-19.

The chain combines TRBV2 with TRBJ1-6; D uncertain. The V end lost 5 bases, the J end lost 8 bases, and 13 bases lay between the germline ends. Germline lookup yields CDR1 SNHLY and CDR2 FYNNEI. This CDR3 comprises 14 residues. The CDR3 nucleotides are TGTGCCAGCAGTCGGGATCCTCGGGATTCACCCCTCCACTTT. This encodes CASSRDPRDSPLHF.

This clone appeared a few times. The V and J genes are TRBV24-1 and TRBJ2-2; D is perhaps TRBD2 (6 bases). Germline V CDR1 and CDR2: KGHDR, SFDVKD. Trimming cost V 3 bases and J 6 bases, with 13 bases left between them. The CDR3 has 15 residues. The CDR3 sequence is CATSDPRGGAGELFF. As DNA, the CDR3 is TGTGCCACCAGTGATCCCCGAGGAGGGGCCGGGGAGCTGTTTTTT.

The J gene is TRBJ2-1, the V gene TRBV23-1; tentatively, D is TRBD2 (5 bases). TRBV23-1 belongs to the ORF category, with a function that is uncertain. V was pared by 9 bases and J by 12 bases, with 21 bases between. This CDR3 comprises 13 residues. CDR3 loop: CASSPGIFRGQFF. CDR3 nucleotides: TGCGCCAGTTCCCCAGGTATCTTCCGGGGGCAGTTCTTC.

The chain uses TRBV6-1 and TRBJ1-6, with D perhaps matching TRBD1 (5 bases). Germline assignment: CDR1 MNHNS and CDR2 SASEGT. This CDR3 comprises 17 residues. The ends were cut back, 4 bases at V and 2 bases at J, with 15 bases in the middle. The CDR3: CASSGRQKRTYNSPLHF. Written as DNA, the CDR3 is TGTGCCAGCAGTGGTAGACAGAAACGCACCTATAATTCACCCCTCCACTTT.

The V call is TRBV7-9, the J call TRBJ2-1; 7 bases map to TRBD1. V lost 5 bases to trimming and J lost 3 bases; unmatched junction nucleotides: 10. Germline V lookup: CDR1 SEHNR, CDR2 FQNEAQ (reference sequence). CDR3 length equals 16 residues. CDR3 sequence reads: CASSIDRVGYYNEQFF. Written as DNA, the CDR3 is TGTGCCAGCAGCATTGACAGGGTGGGGTACTACAATGAGCAGTTCTTC.

The V gene is TRBV12-5, the J gene TRBJ2-1; the D gene is possibly TRBD1 (7 bases). Germline CDR1 is LGHNT and CDR2 is FRNRAP. The CDR3 contains 15 residues. Deletions cut 6 bases from V and 0 bases from J, with 12 bases between. The CDR3: CASGRQGLSYNEQFF. The CDR3 DNA reads as TGTGCTAGTGGACGACAGGGACTCTCCTACAATGAGCAGTTCTTC.

This clone was found once. The genes are TRBV11-2 and TRBJ1-1; D might be TRBD1 (5 bases). CDR3 length: 13 amino acids. Germline assignment: CDR1 SGHAT and CDR2 FQNNGV. V was shortened by 0 bases and J by 4 bases, with 6 bases between the two germline ends. This chain's CDR3 is CASSLEGRTEAFF. The DNA for the CDR3 is TGTGCCAGCAGCTTAGAGGGGCGCACTGAAGCTTTCTTT.

This clone was picked up a small number of times. This chain links TRBV27 with TRBJ2-7; 7 positions agree with TRBD1. Germline loops: CDR1 MNHEY, CDR2 SMNVEV (reference sequence). The V and J ends lost 1 base and 3 bases, in that order; junction bases with no gene match: 6. The length of the CDR3 is 15 residues. CDR3 sequence reads: CASSLFGTAFYEQYF. The CDR3 DNA follows: TGTGCCAGCAGTTTATTTGGGACAGCCTTCTACGAGCAGTACTTC.

The chain combines TRBV11-3 with TRBJ1-2; tentative D call: TRBD1 (5 bases). Germline V gene data show CDR1 as SGHNT and CDR2 as YENEEA. Trimming pared 1 base from V and 6 bases from J, leaving 21 bases between. The CDR3 has 17 residues. CDR3: CASSLGIRSGGADGYTF. The CDR3 region has the DNA TGTGCCAGCAGCTTAGGAATTAGGAGTGGAGGGGCCGATGGCTACACCTTC.

V and J are TRBV5-1 and TRBJ1-5; no clear D. Germline assignment: CDR1 SGHRS and CDR2 YFSETQ. V was clipped by 0 bases and J by 0 bases, with 4 bases between them. The CDR3 extends over 14 amino acids. The CDR3: CASSLDSSNQPQHF. CDR3 coding DNA: TGCGCCAGCAGCTTGGACAGTAGCAATCAGCCCCAGCATTTT.

The rearrangement joins TRBV24-1 to TRBJ1-3; 7 bases line up with TRBD1. CDR1 KGHDR and CDR2 SFDVKD come from the germline V gene. This CDR3 has 19 residues. J was trimmed by 0 bases and V by 1 base; bases with no gene match: 11. The CDR3 DNA is TGTGCCACCAGTGATTTTAACTTTCCAGGGGGTTACTCTGGAAACACCATATATTTT. It yields the protein CATSDFNFPGGYSGNTIYF.

The chain has TRBV11-2 and TRBJ2-7, with TRBD2 identical over 14 bases. The CDR3 runs 16 residues. CDR1 and CDR2 (germline): SGHAT, FQNNGV. Germline trimming cut 7 bases from V and 6 bases from J; bases unmatched to any gene: 11. Here the CDR3 reads CASTYGTSGGSLEQYF. CDR3 DNA: TGTGCCAGCACCTACGGGACTAGCGGGGGTAGTCTCGAGCAGTACTTC.

This clone turned up a few times. The chain joins TRBV5-5 to TRBJ2-5, with TRBD1 matching over 8 bases. With 4 bases clipped from V and 2 bases from J, the junction kept 10 bases outside the gene matches. This CDR3 region has 16 residues. Germline V gene data show CDR1 as SGHKS and CDR2 as YYEKEE (reference sequence). CDR3 bases: TGTGCCAGCAGCCCAGGGACAGGTATAGGGCAAGAGACCCAGTACTTC. This encodes CASSPGTGIGQETQYF.

The rearrangement uses TRBV19 and TRBJ2-2; TRBD1 might be the D (6 bases). The length of the CDR3 is 15 residues. Germline lookup yields CDR1 LNHDA and CDR2 SQIVND (reference sequence). Trimming removed 5 bases at V and 3 bases at J, with 13 bases between. The CDR3 reads CASSQRGSHTGELFF. CDR3 sequence (DNA): TGTGCCAGTAGTCAAAGGGGGAGCCACACCGGGGAGCTGTTTTTT.

This chain links TRBV30 with TRBJ2-7; a possible D gene is TRBD1 (6 bases). Germline CDR1 is GTSNPN and CDR2 is SVGIG (reference sequence). CDR3 length: 15 amino acids. V gave up 0 bases and J gave up 3 bases, with 15 bases separating them. Here the CDR3 reads CAWSVHRAGLYEQYF. The DNA of the CDR3 is TGTGCCTGGAGTGTACACAGGGCCGGCCTCTACGAGCAGTACTTC.

This rearrangement joins TRBV20-1 to TRBJ2-7; D remains ambiguous. Between the trimmed V and J ends, which lost 2 bases and 5 bases, there was a span of 7 bases. This CDR3 region has 11 residues. CDR1 is DFQATT, CDR2 SNEGSKA, per germline (reference sequence). The CDR3 nucleotides are TGCAGTGCTAGAATAGCCCACGAGCAGTACTTC. This gives the protein CSARIAHEQYF.

The chain employs TRBV24-1 and TRBJ2-3; 14 bases are shared with TRBD2. This CDR3 contains 17 residues. Germline loops: CDR1 KGHDR, CDR2 SFDVKD. The trim removed 4 bases at V and 6 bases at J, leaving 8 bases unmatched. CDR3 protein: CATSDAWTSGRLDTQYF. In DNA form, the CDR3 reads TGTGCCACCAGTGACGCCTGGACTAGCGGGAGGCTGGATACGCAGTATTTT.

The V call is TRBV19, the J call TRBJ1-5; D is possibly TRBD1 (6 bases). The V and J ends lost 5 bases and 4 bases respectively, with 24 bases between them. Per germline, CDR1 LNHDA and CDR2 SQIVND (reference sequence). This CDR3 is built from 18 residues. DNA for the CDR3: TGTGCCAGTAGTGGGGGGGGGCCAATAACGAGCCTAAATCAGCCCCAGCATTTT. Amino acid sequence: CASSGGGPITSLNQPQHF.

CDR3 amino acids: CAIRGDFNQPQHF. Here the CDR3 DNA reads TGTGCCATCAGGGGCGATTTCAATCAGCCCCAGCATTTT. The rearrangement joins TRBV10-3 to TRBJ1-5, with D uncertain. Deletions cut 6 bases from V and 3 bases from J, with 9 bases between. CDR3 length: 13 residues. In germline, CDR1 is ENHRY, CDR2 SYGVKD.

This clone showed up just a few times. The V gene is TRBV7-2, the J gene TRBJ1-1, with 7 nucleotides matching TRBD1. Losses at the gene ends were 3 bases for V and 0 bases for J; bases not matched to a gene: 4. The length of the CDR3 is 15 residues. Germline CDR1 SGHTA, CDR2 FQGNSA. The CDR3 bases are TGTGCCAGCAGCTTGACAGGGCACATGAACACTGAAGCTTTCTTT. Protein product: CASSLTGHMNTEAFF.

The rearrangement links TRBV5-6 to TRBJ1-1; 7 bases match TRBD1. Germline V CDR1 and CDR2: SGHDT, YYEEEE. This CDR3 comprises 13 residues. V lost 1 base, J lost 6 bases, and 3 bases stayed unmatched. CDR3 nucleotide sequence: TGTGCCAGCAGCTTGCGACAGGGCCCTGAAGCTTTCTTT. Translation gives CASSLRQGPEAFF.

V and J are TRBV11-2 and TRBJ1-5; TRBD1 matches 8 bases. Looked up from germline, CDR1 is SGHAT and CDR2 is FQNNGV. The CDR3 spans 14 residues. The V and J ends lost 4 bases and 6 bases, in that order; junction bases with no gene match: 5. Here the CDR3 DNA reads TGTGCCAGCAGCTGGCAGGGGGCGGGTCAGCCCCAGCATTTT. This translates into CASSWQGAGQPQHF.

The chain couples TRBV5-4 to TRBJ1-4, with 7 bases matching TRBD1. The CDR3 runs 15 residues. From germline, CDR1 is SGHNT and CDR2 YYREEE (reference sequence). V shed 4 bases, J shed 5 bases, and the junction held 8 bases outside the gene matches. The CDR3 nucleotides read TGTGCCAGCAGCGGGGGGACAGCGCGCAATGAAAAACTGTTTTTT. Encoded protein: CASSGGTARNEKLFF. The full variable domain, with the rest looked up from reference TRBV5-4 and TRBJ1-4, is ETGVTQSPTHLIKTRGQQVTLRCSSQSGHNTVSWYQQALGQGPQFIFQYYREEENGRGNFPPRFSGLQFPNYSSELNVNALELDDSALYLCASSGGTARNEKLFFGSGTQLSVL.

This chain joins TRBV7-8 and TRBJ2-2; perhaps TRBD2 as D (7 bases). CDR3 length equals 14 residues. The V end was cut by 6 bases, the J end by 1 base, with 9 bases between. Germline CDR1 and CDR2: SGHVS and FQNEAQ. The CDR3 loop is CASRGGQNTGELFF. In DNA form, the CDR3 reads TGTGCCAGCAGGGGGGGGCAGAACACCGGGGAGCTGTTTTTT.

The CDR3 is CASSPGQGWSPLHF. CDR3 DNA: TGTGCCAGCAGCCCGGGACAGGGGTGGTCACCCCTCCACTTT. J is TRBJ1-6 and V is TRBV28, with TRBD1 identical over 10 bases. Germline CDR1 is MDHEN and CDR2 is SYDVKM. Trimming took 6 bases from V and 10 from J; bases not matched to a gene: 6. The CDR3 runs to 14 residues.

A single count supports this clone. The rearrangement links TRBV30 to TRBJ2-1; D call uncertain. CDR3 size: 10 residues. Trimming stripped 5 bases from V and 9 bases from J, with 8 bases between. Germline-derived CDR1 and CDR2 are GTSNPN and SVGIG (reference sequence). The CDR3 spells CAWERGEQFF. In nucleotides, the CDR3 is TGTGCCTGGGAGAGAGGTGAGCAGTTCTTC.

The CDR3 reads CASRPDRVTYEQYF. The CDR3 region has the DNA TGTGCCAGTAGACCGGACAGGGTGACCTACGAGCAGTACTTC. The chain carries TRBV19 and TRBJ2-7, with 8 bases matching TRBD1. This CDR3 comprises 14 residues. Per the germline V gene, CDR1 is LNHDA and CDR2 is SQIVND (reference sequence). The trim removed 6 bases at V and 2 bases at J, leaving 6 bases unmatched.